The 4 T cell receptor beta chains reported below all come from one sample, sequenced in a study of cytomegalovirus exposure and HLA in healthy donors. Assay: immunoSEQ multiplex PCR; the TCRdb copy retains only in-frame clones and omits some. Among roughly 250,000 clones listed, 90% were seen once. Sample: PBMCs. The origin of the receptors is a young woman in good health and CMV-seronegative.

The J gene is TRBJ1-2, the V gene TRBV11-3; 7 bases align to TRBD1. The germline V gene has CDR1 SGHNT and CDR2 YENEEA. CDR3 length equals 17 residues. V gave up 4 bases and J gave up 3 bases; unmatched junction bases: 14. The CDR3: CASSSNLTSQGDYGYTF. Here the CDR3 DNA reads TGTGCCAGCAGCTCCAACCTGACGAGTCAGGGGGACTATGGCTACACCTTC.

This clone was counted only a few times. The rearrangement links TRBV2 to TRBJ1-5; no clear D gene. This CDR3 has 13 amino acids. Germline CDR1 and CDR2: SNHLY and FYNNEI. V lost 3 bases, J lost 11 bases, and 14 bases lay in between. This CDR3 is CASSDFPAGAQHF. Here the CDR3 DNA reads TGTGCCAGCAGTGATTTCCCGGCCGGGGCCCAGCATTTT.

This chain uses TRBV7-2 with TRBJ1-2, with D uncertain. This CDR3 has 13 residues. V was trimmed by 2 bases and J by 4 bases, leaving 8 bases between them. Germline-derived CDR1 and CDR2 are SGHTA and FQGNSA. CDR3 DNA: TGTGCCAGCAGCTTAAACGGGTTCTATGGCTACACCTTC. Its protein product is CASSLNGFYGYTF. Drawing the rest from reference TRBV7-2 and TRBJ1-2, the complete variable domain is GAGVSQSPSNKVTEKGKDVELRCDPISGHTALYWYRQSLGQGLEFLIYFQGNSAPDKSGLPSDRFSAERTGGSVSTLTIQRTQQEDSAVYLCASSLNGFYGYTFGSGTRLTVV.

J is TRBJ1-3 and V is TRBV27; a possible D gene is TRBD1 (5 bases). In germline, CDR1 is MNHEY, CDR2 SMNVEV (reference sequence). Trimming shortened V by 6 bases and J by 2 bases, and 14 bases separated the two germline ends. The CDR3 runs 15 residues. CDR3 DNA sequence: TGTGCCAGCAGCAGCAGGGAAGCTGCTGGAAACACCATATATTTT. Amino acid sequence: CASSSREAAGNTIYF.